The T cell receptor beta chain under discussion was sequenced for a study of T cells in Graves' hyperthyroidism and ophthalmopathy. Overall study findings and caveats: Blood shared most expanded thyroid clonotypes above 0.001.

This clonotype was counted ten times or more. Antigen unknown. RNA transcripts were the template for amplifying TCR beta CDR3 regions. A set of HTBI primers served as the primers for a first-round RT-PCR of the TCR CDR3. MiXCR, run by TCRdb on the multiplex PCR reads, gives a single entry per CDR3 protein. This sample yields hundreds of thousands of distinct CDR3 sequences, of which over 15% are seen a single time; around 57% belongs to the top ten. The CDR3 runs to 14 residues. V was cut by 3 bases and J by 7 bases, with 17 bases left in between. Germline CDR1 SGHRS, CDR2 YFSETQ. PBMCs were collected from an approximately 9.4 ml volume of fresh peripheral blood.

The rearrangement joins TRBV5-1 to TRBJ2-7; tentatively, D is TRBD2 (5 bases). The sequenced sample consisted of blood. This clonotype was obtained from a woman aged 55 to 70 with Graves' ophthalmopathy. CDR3 nucleotides: TGCGCCAGCAGCTCACTCGTCTCTTCGGGGGAGCAGTACTTC. Residues: CASSSLVSSGEQYF.